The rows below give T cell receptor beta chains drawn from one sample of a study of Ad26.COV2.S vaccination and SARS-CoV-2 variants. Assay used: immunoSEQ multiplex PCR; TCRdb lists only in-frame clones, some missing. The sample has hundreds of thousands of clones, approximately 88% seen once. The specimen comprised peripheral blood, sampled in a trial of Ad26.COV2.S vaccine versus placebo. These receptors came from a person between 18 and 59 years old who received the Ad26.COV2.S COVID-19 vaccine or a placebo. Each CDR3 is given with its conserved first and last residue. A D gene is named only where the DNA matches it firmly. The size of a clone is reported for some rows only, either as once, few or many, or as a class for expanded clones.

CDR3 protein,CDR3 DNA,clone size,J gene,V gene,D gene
CASSPLWAGTSYEQYF,TGTGCCAGCTCACCGTTATGGGCAGGGACTTCCTACGAGCAGTACTTC,NA,TRBJ2-7,TRBV18,NA
CASSPFHGGAYNSPLHF,TGTGCCAGCAGTCCGTTCCACGGGGGGGCCTATAATTCACCCCTCCACTTT,NA,TRBJ1-6,TRBV11-2,NA
CASSGGDRLNNEQFF,TGTGCCAGCAGTGGTGGAGACAGGCTTAATAATGAGCAGTTCTTC,NA,TRBJ2-1,TRBV2,NA
CASSLTSGGDEQYF,TGTGCCAGCAGCTTAACTAGCGGGGGGGACGAGCAGTACTTC,NA,TRBJ2-7,TRBV3-1/TRBV3-2,TRBD2
CASARDIAGAYEQYF,TGTGCCAGCGCGCGTGACATAGCGGGGGCCTACGAGCAGTACTTC,NA,TRBJ2-7,TRBV7-2,TRBD2
CASSITGTDCEQYF,TGTGCCAGCAGCATAACCGGGACGGACTGCGAGCAGTACTTC,few,TRBJ2-7,TRBV7-4,NA
CASSFQGGGNQPQHF,TGTGCCAGCAGTTTTCAGGGAGGCGGCAATCAGCCCCAGCATTTT,NA,TRBJ1-5,TRBV2,NA
CASSPIPDSYGYTF,TGTGCCAGCTCACCAATTCCGGACAGCTATGGCTACACCTTC,NA,TRBJ1-2,TRBV18,NA
CASSPGQGAVRYF,TGTGCCAGCAGTCCGGGACAGGGGGCGGTGAGGTACTTC,few,TRBJ2-7,TRBV27,TRBD1
CASTEWRGPNQQFF,TGTGCCAGCACCGAATGGAGGGGACCCAACCAGCAGTTCTTC,NA,TRBJ2-1,TRBV2,NA
CASSLSRDAYEQYF,TGTGCCAGCAGCTTGTCGCGGGATGCCTACGAGCAGTACTTC,NA,TRBJ2-7,TRBV7-2,NA
CASSQEPAQGAGSPLHF,TGCGCCAGCAGCCAAGAACCCGCTCAGGGGGCAGGATCACCCCTCCACTTT,NA,TRBJ1-6,TRBV4-3,TRBD1
CASSPMAEAKNTEAFF,TGTGCCAGTAGTCCGATGGCGGAGGCGAAGAACACTGAAGCTTTCTTT,NA,TRBJ1-1,TRBV19,NA
CSASGTYGYTF,TGCAGTGCTAGCGGGACCTATGGCTACACCTTC,NA,TRBJ1-2,TRBV20-1,NA
CAWSESGRNGYTF,TGTGCCTGGAGTGAATCAGGGAGGAATGGCTACACCTTC,NA,TRBJ1-2,TRBV30,NA
CASSGTGGVSRPTNYGYTF,TGTGCCAGCAGCGGAACAGGGGGCGTATCCCGTCCTACTAACTATGGCTACACCTTC,NA,TRBJ1-2,TRBV7-8,TRBD1
CASMKDRRNSPLHF,TGTGCCAGCATGAAGGACAGGAGGAACTCACCCCTCCACTTT,once,TRBJ1-6,TRBV6-5,TRBD1
CASSPAPTIGQETQYF,TGTGCCAGCAGCCCTGCTCCTACGATCGGGCAAGAGACCCAGTACTTC,NA,TRBJ2-5,TRBV4-2,NA
CAACRGSTDTQYF,TGTGCCGCCTGCCGGGGCTCCACAGATACGCAGTATTTT,NA,TRBJ2-3,TRBV10-3,NA
CASSLAGTIHNEQFF,TGTGCCAGCAGCTTGGCCGGGACTATCCACAATGAGCAGTTCTTC,NA,TRBJ2-1,TRBV5-6,TRBD2
CASSILTGPDTQYF,TGTGCCAGTAGTATCCTGACAGGGCCAGATACGCAGTATTTT,NA,TRBJ2-3,TRBV19,TRBD1
CAWSVSPTVGYTF,TGTGCCTGGAGTGTATCCCCGACAGTCGGCTACACCTTC,NA,TRBJ1-2,TRBV30,NA
CASRGLENTGELFF,TGTGCCAGTAGGGGACTGGAGAACACCGGGGAGCTGTTTTTT,NA,TRBJ2-2,TRBV19,NA
CASRQGRGTYEQYF,TGTGCCAGCAGACAGGGGAGAGGGACCTACGAGCAGTACTTC,NA,TRBJ2-7,TRBV6-5,TRBD1
CASMGSEQFF,TGTGCCAGCATGGGAAGTGAGCAGTTCTTC,once,TRBJ2-1,TRBV6-5,NA
CASSPTGIEQFF,TGTGCCAGCAGCCCGACAGGGATTGAGCAGTTCTTC,NA,TRBJ2-1,TRBV13,TRBD1
CSVEDQQGVRATEAFF,TGCAGCGTTGAAGATCAACAGGGGGTGAGGGCCACTGAAGCTTTCTTT,NA,TRBJ1-1,TRBV29-1,TRBD1
CATSRDYNEQFF,TGTGCCACATCCCGGGACTACAATGAGCAGTTCTTC,NA,TRBJ2-1,TRBV19,NA
CASSPPGGGFYNEQFF,TGTGCCAGCAGCCCGCCAGGGGGGGGCTTCTACAATGAGCAGTTCTTC,NA,TRBJ2-1,TRBV7-2,NA
CASSYSRDTYSPLHF,TGTGCCAGCAGTTACTCGAGGGACACCTATTCACCCCTCCACTTT,NA,TRBJ1-6,TRBV6-2/TRBV6-3,NA
CASSNTRVSLNEQFF,TGTGCCAGCAGCAATACAAGGGTCAGCCTAAATGAGCAGTTCTTC,NA,TRBJ2-1,TRBV21-1,NA
CASSVRGSERGSPLHF,TGTGCCAGCAGCGTAAGGGGGTCAGAAAGGGGTTCACCCCTCCACTTT,NA,TRBJ1-6,TRBV7-2,NA
CASSPLSPDSGNTIYF,TGCGCCAGCAGCCCCCTCTCCCCGGACTCTGGAAACACCATATATTTT,NA,TRBJ1-3,TRBV5-1,NA
CASNRGVNTEAFF,TGCGCCAGCAATCGAGGAGTGAACACTGAAGCTTTCTTT,NA,TRBJ1-1,TRBV5-1,NA
CASSLVLELSTDTQYF,TGTGCCAGCAGCTTAGTTCTGGAACTAAGCACAGATACGCAGTATTTT,NA,TRBJ2-3,TRBV7-2,NA
CASSPRGLLYNEQFF,TGTGCCAGCAGTCCCCGGGGACTACTATACAATGAGCAGTTCTTC,NA,TRBJ2-1,TRBV6-5,TRBD2
CAWSGPSGGWQFF,TGTGCCTGGAGTGGACCTAGCGGGGGTTGGCAGTTCTTC,NA,TRBJ2-1,TRBV30,TRBD2
CASGTSYEQYF,TGTGCCAGCGGGACTAGCTACGAGCAGTACTTC,NA,TRBJ2-7,TRBV7-9,TRBD2
CASSQPGQGNSPLHF,TGTGCCAGCAGCCAACCGGGACAGGGTAATTCACCCCTCCACTTT,NA,TRBJ1-6,TRBV11-2,TRBD1
CAWSVMSAGANTGELFF,TGTGCCTGGAGTGTTATGTCGGCGGGCGCGAACACCGGGGAGCTGTTTTTT,NA,TRBJ2-2,TRBV30,NA
CASSIARGNYGYTF,TGTGCCAGTAGTATAGCCAGGGGAAACTATGGCTACACCTTC,NA,TRBJ1-2,TRBV19,NA
CSVTTMTGPNQPQHF,TGCAGCGTTACTACTATGACAGGCCCGAATCAGCCCCAGCATTTT,few,TRBJ1-5,TRBV29-1,NA
CASGLAGSYEQYF,TGTGCCAGTGGACTAGCGGGGTCATACGAGCAGTACTTC,NA,TRBJ2-7,TRBV19,TRBD2
CAWTVQGVENGYTF,TGTGCCTGGACGGTTCAGGGCGTTGAGAATGGCTACACCTTC,NA,TRBJ1-2,TRBV30,NA
CASSLGLAGGPETQYF,TGTGCCAGCAGCTTGGGACTAGCGGGGGGTCCGGAGACCCAGTACTTC,NA,TRBJ2-5,TRBV5-4,TRBD2
CASSLPTGEQFF,TGTGCCAGCAGCCTCCCGACGGGTGAGCAGTTCTTC,NA,TRBJ2-1,TRBV12-3/TRBV12-4,NA
CASKRTARTEAFF,TGTGCCAGCAAACGGACAGCCCGAACTGAAGCTTTCTTT,NA,TRBJ1-1,TRBV27,NA
CASSSGQGAEEQYF,TGTGCCAGCAGTTCTGGACAGGGGGCAGAAGAGCAGTACTTC,NA,TRBJ2-7,TRBV6-2/TRBV6-3,TRBD1
CASSFAGSFGANVLTF,TGTGCCAGCAGTTTCGCAGGGTCTTTCGGGGCCAACGTCCTGACTTTC,once,TRBJ2-6,TRBV6-5,NA
CASSKYRGPRYEQYF,TGTGCCAGCAGCAAATACAGGGGGCCCAGGTACGAGCAGTACTTC,NA,TRBJ2-7,TRBV7-3,TRBD1
CASSKDKGDPKGKLFF,TGTGCCAGCAGCAAAGATAAAGGGGACCCGAAGGGTAAACTGTTTTTT,NA,TRBJ1-4,TRBV21-1,NA
CASSRATWETQYF,TGTGCCAGCAGCCGGGCCACGTGGGAGACCCAGTACTTC,once,TRBJ2-5,TRBV2,NA
CASSEDYLSSTDTQYF,TGTGCCAGCAGTGAGGACTACCTCTCTAGCACAGATACGCAGTATTTT,NA,TRBJ2-3,TRBV6-4,NA